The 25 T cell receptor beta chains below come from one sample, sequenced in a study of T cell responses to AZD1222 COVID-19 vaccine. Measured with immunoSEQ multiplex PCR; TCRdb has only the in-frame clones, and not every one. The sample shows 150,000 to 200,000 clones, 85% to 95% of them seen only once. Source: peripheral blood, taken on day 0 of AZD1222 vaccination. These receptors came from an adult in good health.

As DNA, the CDR3 is TGTGCCAGCACCGTGGGGGACAGGGAGACAGATACGCAGTATTTT. This encodes CASTVGDRETDTQYF. The chain joins TRBV28 to TRBJ2-3; 9 bases match TRBD1. Germline V gene data show CDR1 as MDHEN and CDR2 as SYDVKM. The length of the CDR3 is 15 residues. V lost 7 bases to trimming and J lost 3 bases; unmatched junction nucleotides: 8.

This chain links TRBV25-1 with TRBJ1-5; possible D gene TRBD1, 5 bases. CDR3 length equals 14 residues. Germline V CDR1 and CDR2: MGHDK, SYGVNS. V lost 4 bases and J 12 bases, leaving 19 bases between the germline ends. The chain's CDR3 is CASSVTGTAKGQHF. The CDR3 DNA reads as TGTGCCAGCAGTGTTACCGGGACCGCTAAAGGCCAGCATTTT.

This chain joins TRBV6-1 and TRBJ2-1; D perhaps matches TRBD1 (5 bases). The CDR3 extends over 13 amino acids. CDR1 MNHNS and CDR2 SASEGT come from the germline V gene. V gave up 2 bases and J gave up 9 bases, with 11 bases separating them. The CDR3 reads CASSEYRLLEQFF. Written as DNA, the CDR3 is TGTGCCAGCAGTGAATACAGGCTCCTTGAGCAGTTCTTC.

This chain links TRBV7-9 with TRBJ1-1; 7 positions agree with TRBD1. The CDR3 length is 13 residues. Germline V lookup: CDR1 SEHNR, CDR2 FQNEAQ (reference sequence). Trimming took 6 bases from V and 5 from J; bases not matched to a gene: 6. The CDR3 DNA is TGTGCCAGCAGTAAAACAGGGGAGACTGAAGCTTTCTTT. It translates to CASSKTGETEAFF.

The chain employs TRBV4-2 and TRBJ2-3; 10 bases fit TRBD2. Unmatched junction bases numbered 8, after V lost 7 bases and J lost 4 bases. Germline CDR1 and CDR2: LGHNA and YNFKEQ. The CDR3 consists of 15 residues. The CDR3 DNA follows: TGTGCCAGCAACCCTACTAGCGGGAAATCAGATACGCAGTATTTT. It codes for CASNPTSGKSDTQYF.

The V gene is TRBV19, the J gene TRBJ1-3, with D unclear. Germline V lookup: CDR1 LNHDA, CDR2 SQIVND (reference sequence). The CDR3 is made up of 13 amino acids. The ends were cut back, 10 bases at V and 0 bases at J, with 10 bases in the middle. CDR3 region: CATSGSSGNTIYF. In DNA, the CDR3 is TGTGCCACGTCGGGGAGCTCTGGAAACACCATATATTTT.

CDR3 residues: CSVVVQGKNTEAFF. The CDR3 DNA sequence: TGCAGCGTTGTAGTCCAGGGGAAAAACACTGAAGCTTTCTTT. The chain carries TRBV29-1 and TRBJ1-1; a weak D match, TRBD1 (6 bases). Trimming stripped 4 bases from V and 2 bases from J, with 14 bases between. The V gene's germline CDR1 is SQVTM and CDR2 ANQGSEA. This CDR3 region has 14 residues.

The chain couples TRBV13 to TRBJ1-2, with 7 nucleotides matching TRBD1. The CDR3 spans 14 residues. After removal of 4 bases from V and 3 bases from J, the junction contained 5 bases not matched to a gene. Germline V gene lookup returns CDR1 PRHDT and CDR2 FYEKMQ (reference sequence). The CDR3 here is CASSSGQAHYGYTF. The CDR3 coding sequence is TGTGCCAGCAGCTCCGGACAGGCCCACTATGGCTACACCTTC.

CDR3 in DNA: TGTGCCACCAGCAGAGATATAGGAGTGAACTATGGCTACACCTTC. It yields the protein CATSRDIGVNYGYTF. This rearrangement joins TRBV15 to TRBJ1-2; the D is unclear. V shed 0 bases and J shed 2 bases, with 10 bases lying between them. CDR1 and CDR2 from the germline V gene are LNHNV and YYDKDF (reference sequence). The CDR3 totals 15 residues.

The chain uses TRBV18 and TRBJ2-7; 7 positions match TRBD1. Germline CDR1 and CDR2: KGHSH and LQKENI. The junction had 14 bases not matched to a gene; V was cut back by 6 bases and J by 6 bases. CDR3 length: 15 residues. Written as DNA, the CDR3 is TGTGCCAGCTCTTCGACAGGGAGTCCTCCTGGCGAGCAGTACTTC. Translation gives CASSSTGSPPGEQYF.

The CDR3 DNA reads TGTGCCAGCAGTTACCGACTGGGAGGAACCGGGGAGCTGTTTTTT. It translates to CASSYRLGGTGELFF. The rearrangement joins TRBV6-5 to TRBJ2-2; tentative D call: TRBD2 (6 bases). CDR1 and CDR2 from the germline V gene are MNHEY and SVGAGI. This CDR3 has 15 amino acids. V gave up 2 bases and J gave up 5 bases, with 12 bases separating them.

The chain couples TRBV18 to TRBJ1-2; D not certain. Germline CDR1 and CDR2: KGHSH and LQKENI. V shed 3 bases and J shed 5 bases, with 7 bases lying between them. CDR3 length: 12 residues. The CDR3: CASSPGQYGYTF. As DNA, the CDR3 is TGTGCCAGCTCACCCGGTCAGTATGGCTACACCTTC. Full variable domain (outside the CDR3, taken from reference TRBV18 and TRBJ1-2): NAGVMQNPRHLVRRRGQEARLRCSPMKGHSHVYWYRQLPEEGLKFMVYLQKENIIDESGMPKERFSAEFPKEGPSILRIQQVVRGDSAAYFCASSPGQYGYTFGSGTRLTVV.

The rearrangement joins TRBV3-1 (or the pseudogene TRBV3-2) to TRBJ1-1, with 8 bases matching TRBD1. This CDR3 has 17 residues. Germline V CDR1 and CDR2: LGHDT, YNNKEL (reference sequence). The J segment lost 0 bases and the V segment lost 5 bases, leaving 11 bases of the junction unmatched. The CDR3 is CASSDHIGTGMNTEAFF. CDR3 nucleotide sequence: TGTGCCAGCAGCGATCACATCGGGACAGGAATGAACACTGAAGCTTTCTTT.

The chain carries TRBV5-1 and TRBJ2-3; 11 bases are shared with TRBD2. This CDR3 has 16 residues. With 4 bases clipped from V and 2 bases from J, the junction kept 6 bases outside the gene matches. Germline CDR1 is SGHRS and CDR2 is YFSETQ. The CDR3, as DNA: TGCGCCAGCAGCATACTAGCGGGGGCCCCCACAGATACGCAGTATTTT. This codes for CASSILAGAPTDTQYF.

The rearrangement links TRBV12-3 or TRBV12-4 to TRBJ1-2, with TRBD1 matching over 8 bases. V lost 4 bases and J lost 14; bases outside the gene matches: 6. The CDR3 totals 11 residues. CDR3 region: CASSSDRGRTF. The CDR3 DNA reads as TGTGCCAGCAGTTCCGACAGGGGACGGACCTTC.

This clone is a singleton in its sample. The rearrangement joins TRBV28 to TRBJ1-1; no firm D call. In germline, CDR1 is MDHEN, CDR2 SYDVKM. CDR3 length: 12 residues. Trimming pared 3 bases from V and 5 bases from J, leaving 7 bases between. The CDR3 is CASSLIGTEAFF. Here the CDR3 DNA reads TGTGCCAGCAGTTTGATAGGGACTGAAGCTTTCTTT.

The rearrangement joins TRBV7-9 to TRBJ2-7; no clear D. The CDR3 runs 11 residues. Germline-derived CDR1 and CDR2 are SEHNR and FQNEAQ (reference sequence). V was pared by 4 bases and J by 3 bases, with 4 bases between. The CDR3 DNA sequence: TGTGCCAGCAGCTCCTTCTACGAGCAGTACGTC. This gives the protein CASSSFYEQYV.

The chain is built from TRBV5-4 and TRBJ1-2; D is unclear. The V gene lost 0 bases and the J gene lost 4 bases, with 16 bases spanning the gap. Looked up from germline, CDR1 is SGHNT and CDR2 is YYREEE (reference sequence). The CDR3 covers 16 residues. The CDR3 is CASSLAFDPGFYGYTF. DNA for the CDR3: TGTGCCAGCAGCTTGGCATTTGACCCCGGGTTCTATGGCTACACCTTC.

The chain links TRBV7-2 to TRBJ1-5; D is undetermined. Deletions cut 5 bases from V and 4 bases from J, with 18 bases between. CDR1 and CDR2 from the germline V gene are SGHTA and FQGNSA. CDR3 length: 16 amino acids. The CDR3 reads CASSPLSAGGNQPQHF. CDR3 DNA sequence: TGTGCCAGCAGCCCACTTTCAGCCGGTGGGAATCAGCCCCAGCATTTT.

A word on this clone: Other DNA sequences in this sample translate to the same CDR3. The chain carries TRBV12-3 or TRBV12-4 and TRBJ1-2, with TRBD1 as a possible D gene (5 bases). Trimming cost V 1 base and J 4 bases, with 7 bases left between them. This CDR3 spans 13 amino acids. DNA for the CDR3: TGTGCCAGCAGTTTAGGGGGGGTCTATGGCTACACCTTC. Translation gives CASSLGGVYGYTF.

CDR3 in amino acids: CSVATLKGQPQHF. For the CDR3, the DNA is TGCAGCGTTGCCACCCTTAAGGGTCAGCCCCAGCATTTT. V and J are TRBV29-1 and TRBJ1-5, with no clear D. Per the germline V gene, CDR1 is SQVTM and CDR2 is ANQGSEA. The V gene lost 4 bases and the J gene lost 6 bases, with 13 bases spanning the gap. The CDR3 extends over 13 amino acids.

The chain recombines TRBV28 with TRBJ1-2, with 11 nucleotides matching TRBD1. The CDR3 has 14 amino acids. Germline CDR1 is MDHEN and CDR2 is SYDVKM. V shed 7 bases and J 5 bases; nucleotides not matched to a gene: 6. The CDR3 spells CASTRGTGGYGYTF. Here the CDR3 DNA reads TGTGCCAGCACCCGGGGGACAGGGGGGTATGGCTACACCTTC.

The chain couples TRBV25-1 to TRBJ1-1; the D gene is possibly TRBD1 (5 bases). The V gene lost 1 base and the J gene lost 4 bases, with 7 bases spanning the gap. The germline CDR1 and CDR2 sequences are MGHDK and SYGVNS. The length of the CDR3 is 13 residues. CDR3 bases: TGTGCCAGCAGTGAATTGGGGGGCACTGAAGCTTTCTTT. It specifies CASSELGGTEAFF.

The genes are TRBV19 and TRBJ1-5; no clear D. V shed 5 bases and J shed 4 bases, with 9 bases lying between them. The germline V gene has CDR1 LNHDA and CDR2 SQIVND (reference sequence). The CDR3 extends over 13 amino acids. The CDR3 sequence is CASSLQRNQPQHF. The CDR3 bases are TGTGCCAGTAGTTTACAGAGAAATCAGCCCCAGCATTTT.

CDR3 sequence reads: CASSRADSARPQHF. DNA for the CDR3: TGTGCCAGCAGTCGCGCAGACAGCGCCAGGCCCCAGCATTTT. The genes are TRBV6-5 and TRBJ1-5; TRBD1 might be the D (5 bases). This CDR3 is 14 amino acids long. Trimming removed 5 bases from V and 9 bases from J, with 17 bases in between. Germline V gene data show CDR1 as MNHEY and CDR2 as SVGAGI.